This entry features one T cell receptor (beta chain) sequence. V gave up 1 base and J gave up 0 bases, with 8 bases separating them. The V gene's germline CDR1 is MNHNS and CDR2 SASEGT. This CDR3 contains 15 residues. These data originate in a study of control samples from healthy donors and cancer patients. The assay was immunoSEQ multiplex PCR, and TCRdb's table has in-frame clones only and misses some. The table has 400,000 to 500,000 clones, 75% to 95% seen once. This TCR derives from a man between 40 and 49 years old with head and neck cancer. The chain links TRBV6-1 to TRBJ2-3; maybe TRBD1 (5 bases). The sequenced material came from PBMCs. CDR3 nucleotides: TGTGCCAGCAGTGAAGGGGGCAGAAGCACAGATACGCAGTATTTT. This codes for CASSEGGRSTDTQYF.